The clone carrying this T cell receptor (beta chain) was observed many times. TCRdb reanalysed the PCR reads using MiXCR and keeps one entry per CDR3 protein. Found here are roughly 20,000 distinct CDR3 sequences, 54% of them singletons; the top ten hold under 25%. This sample stems from a study of CD4 and CD8 cells across lung adenocarcinoma regions. Localized lung adenocarcinoma, a non-small cell lung cancer, affected the donors. What was sequenced was CD8+ T cells from the center of a lung tumor. The source is a female donor with lung adenocarcinoma. The CD4 and CD8 labels of this study may be unreliable.

CDR3 coding DNA: TGTGCCAGCTCCGCGACAGGGTCCGTGGGCTACACCTTC. Its protein is CASSATGSVGYTF. The rearrangement links TRBV27 to TRBJ1-2; 7 bases are shared with TRBD1. This CDR3 spans 13 amino acids. Germline assignment: CDR1 MNHEY and CDR2 SMNVEV (reference sequence). V shed 8 bases and J 8 bases; nucleotides not matched to a gene: 11.